These 6 T cell receptor beta chains originate from one sample sequenced in a study of regulatory T cells in long-lasting Graves disease. Time point: newly diagnosed GD, antithyroid drugs for less than 3 months. RNA from PBMCs was the source of the TCR library. Both iRepertoire HTBI primers and Arm-PCR of CDR3 regions were used to build the TCR beta libraries. A single record per CDR3 protein comes from TCRdb applying MiXCR to the multiplex PCR reads. Of over 400,000 distinct CDR3 sequences in the sample, 12% to 15% were seen once. These same data were also listed under a study on T cells in Graves' hyperthyroidism and ophthalmopathy.

This specimen was peripheral blood mononuclear cells (PBMCs), taken at new diagnosis, from a patient treated with antithyroid drugs. The receptors originated from a woman aged 45-59 years with Graves disease.

The sample holds many counts of this clonotype. The V call is TRBV11-1, the J call TRBJ2-7; perhaps TRBD1 as D (5 bases). Trimming shortened V by 3 bases and J by 2 bases, and 17 bases separated the two germline ends. CDR3 length: 16 amino acids. Germline CDR1 reads SGHAT; CDR2 reads FQDESV (reference sequence). The CDR3 sequence: CASSFHDPDSTYEQYF. CDR3 nucleotides: TGTGCCAGCAGCTTCCACGATCCCGACAGTACCTACGAGCAGTACTTC.

This clonotype occurred many times. This chain uses TRBV7-9 with TRBJ2-7; 9 nucleotides match TRBD1. The CDR3 has 15 residues. Germline assignment: CDR1 SEHNR and CDR2 FQNEAQ (reference sequence). V shed 5 bases and J 6 bases; nucleotides not matched to a gene: 11. As DNA, the CDR3 is TGTGCCAGCAGCCCAGCGTGGACAGGGGATTTCGAGCAGTACTTC. It codes for CASSPAWTGDFEQYF.

This clonotype was observed a handful of times. The chain couples TRBV28 to TRBJ1-6, with TRBD1 identical over 8 bases. The germline CDR1 and CDR2 sequences are MDHEN and SYDVKM. This CDR3 comprises 14 residues. After removal of 5 bases from V and 9 bases from J, the junction contained 6 bases not matched to a gene. In DNA form, the CDR3 reads TGTGCCAGCAGTCCCGGACAGGGCATTTCACCCCTCCACTTT. It is translated as CASSPGQGISPLHF. Full variable domain (outside the CDR3, taken from reference TRBV28 and TRBJ1-6): DVKVTQSSRYLVKRTGEKVFLECVQDMDHENMFWYRQDPGLGLRLIYFSYDVKMKEKGDIPEGYSVSREKKERFSLILESASTNQTSMYLCASSPGQGISPLHFGNGTRLTVT.

The rearrangement links TRBV18 to TRBJ1-2; maybe TRBD1 (5 bases). V gave up 0 bases and J gave up 6 bases, with 11 bases separating them. Germline V gene sequence: CDR1 KGHSH, CDR2 LQKENI. This CDR3 has 14 amino acids. The CDR3 loop is CASSPPLLGDGYTF. The CDR3 DNA sequence: TGTGCCAGCTCACCACCATTGCTGGGGGATGGCTACACCTTC. The full variable domain, in which reference TRBV18 and TRBJ1-2 provide the parts outside the CDR3, is NAGVMQNPRHLVRRRGQEARLRCSPMKGHSHVYWYRQLPEEGLKFMVYLQKENIIDESGMPKERFSAEFPKEGPSILRIQQVVRGDSAAYFCASSPPLLGDGYTFGSGTRLTVV.

This clonotype came up many times. The genes are TRBV28 and TRBJ1-5; D perhaps matches TRBD1 (5 bases). CDR1 MDHEN and CDR2 SYDVKM come from the germline V gene. The CDR3 runs to 16 residues. Trimming removed 5 bases from V and 0 bases from J, with 14 bases in between. Written as DNA, the CDR3 is TGTGCCAGCAGTGCCAGACAGTACTCTAGCAATCAGCCCCAGCATTTT. This translates into CASSARQYSSNQPQHF.

This clonotype was detected ten times or more. The chain employs TRBV20-1 and TRBJ1-2; 9 bases are shared with TRBD1. Unmatched junction bases numbered 11, after V lost 6 bases and J lost 9 bases. The CDR3 consists of 13 residues. From germline, CDR1 is DFQATT and CDR2 SNEGSKA (reference sequence). CDR3 amino acids: CSAPAGTGKRYTF. Written as DNA, the CDR3 is TGCAGTGCCCCCGCCGGGACAGGGAAGCGCTACACCTTC.